Described below is a single T cell receptor beta chain sequence and its context. Its specificity is unknown. The sample belongs to a study of cytomegalovirus exposure and HLA in healthy donors. The study's findings and limits: Presence/absence analyses treated sequencing depth as roughly uniform across donors. Later on, a genetic analysis was performed. It linked a missense variant in DCLRE1C with V- and J-gene trimming of TCR beta. A cluster of highly shared sequence variants was likely a sequencing artifact. TCR sequences were mostly rare, though some public TCRs occurred in many donors.

Trimming pared 6 bases from V and 6 bases from J, leaving 19 bases between. Germline-derived CDR1 and CDR2 are SGHRS and YFSETQ. This CDR3 spans 15 amino acids. The PCR had 60 Vbeta and 13 Jbeta primers. Profiling relied on immunoSEQ multiplex PCR, and the TCRdb table lists in-frame clones only, not all of them. The sample gives 100,000 or so clones, 78% of which show up once; about 5.3% is in the top ten. This TCR derives from a male donor in good health and CMV-seronegative. J is TRBJ2-1 and V is TRBV5-1; D is possibly TRBD1 (5 bases). The sequenced sample consisted of PBMCs. CDR3 protein: CASKGLGVGRNEQFF. For the CDR3, the DNA is TGCGCCAGCAAGGGGTTAGGGGTAGGTCGCAATGAGCAGTTCTTC. The whole variable domain, remainder taken from reference TRBV5-1 and TRBJ2-1, is KAGVTQTPRYLIKTRGQQVTLSCSPISGHRSVSWYQQTPGQGLQFLFEYFSETQRNKGNFPGRFSGRQFSNSRSEMNVSTLELGDSALYLCASKGLGVGRNEQFFGPGTRLTVL.